This T cell receptor beta chain was sequenced for a study of cytomegalovirus exposure and HLA in healthy donors. Germline CDR1 reads SGHTA; CDR2 reads FQGNSA. There are 14 residues in the CDR3. Losses at the gene ends were 6 bases for V and 2 bases for J; bases not matched to a gene: 3. Primers for the PCR totalled 60 Vbeta and 13 Jbeta. Sequenced by immunoSEQ multiplex PCR; TCRdb stores in-frame clones only, minus some. The data contain 200,000 to 250,000 clones, roughly 80% of them singletons. This sequence joins TRBV7-2 and TRBJ2-7; 11 nucleotides match TRBD2. The sample comprised PBMCs. The clonotype comes from a man aged 25-45 years in good health and CMV-seronegative. CDR3 sequence (DNA): TGTGCCAGCAGTCGTAGCGGGGGGGCCTACGAGCAGTACTTC. This gives the protein CASSRSGGAYEQYF.